The rows below give T cell receptor beta chains drawn from one sample of a study of T cell repertoires in cytomegalovirus infection. TCRdb analysed the reads with MiXCR anew, one entry per CDR3 protein. The sample records about 300,000 distinct CDR3 sequences, roughly 26% being singletons. The material sequenced was PBMCs. These receptors came from a human donor in good health (CMV status not recorded). Some clones in this sample may be carry-over from other donors' samples. Both conserved end residues are part of each CDR3. The order of the fields is J gene, D gene, V gene, clone size, CDR3 protein, CDR3 DNA. The D gene is left open where the match is weak. Only some rows state a clone size, as once, few, many or a class for expanded clones.

TRBJ1-5 TRBD1 TRBV19 NA CATGDRAQPQHF TGTGCCACCGGGGACAGGGCTCAGCCCCAGCATTTT
TRBJ2-1 TRBD2 TRBV6-1 many CASLRTSGNNEQFF TGTGCCAGCTTGAGGACTAGCGGTAACAATGAGCAGTTCTTC
TRBJ2-3 NA TRBV7-9 many CASSLGGGGADTQYF TGTGCCAGCAGCTTAGGCGGAGGGGGGGCCGATACGCAGTATTTT
TRBJ2-2 NA TRBV12-3/TRBV12-4 many CASRPGRNTGELFF TGTGCCAGCAGGCCGGGACGTAACACCGGGGAGCTGTTTTTT
TRBJ1-2 NA TRBV2 few CASSGNPSPGYTF TGTGCCAGCAGCGGTAACCCAAGCCCAGGCTACACCTTC
TRBJ1-6 TRBD1 TRBV28 NA CASRIGGLNSPLHF TGTGCCAGCAGAATAGGGGGCTTGAATTCACCCCTCCACTTT
TRBJ1-5 NA TRBV12-3/TRBV12-4 few CASSLSGTSSLSQHF TGTGCCAGCAGTTTGTCCGGGACATCCTCCTTGTCCCAGCATTTT
TRBJ1-5 NA TRBV7-9 NA CASSLVSRDHQPQHF TGTGCCAGCAGCTTAGTCTCCAGAGACCATCAGCCCCAGCATTTT
TRBJ2-7 TRBD1 TRBV28 NA CASSGGGTGSYEQYF TGTGCCAGCAGTGGAGGCGGGACAGGGTCCTACGAGCAGTACTTC
TRBJ2-1 TRBD2 TRBV6-2/TRBV6-3 few CASSYGGVLSYNEQFF TGTGCCAGCAGTTACGGGGGGGTGCTGTCCTACAATGAGCAGTTCTTC
TRBJ2-3 TRBD2 TRBV6-4 few CASSDSGGASDTQYF TGTGCCAGCAGTGACAGCGGGGGGGCCTCAGATACGCAGTATTTT
TRBJ2-7 NA TRBV7-2 many CASSLGRGYEQYF TGTGCCAGCAGCTTAGGCAGGGGCTACGAGCAGTACTTC
TRBJ1-5 NA TRBV3-1 NA CASSQLSNQPQHF TGTGCCAGCAGCCAACTTAGCAATCAGCCCCAGCATTTT
TRBJ2-1 NA TRBV7-8 many CASSPLTDLKLDEQFF TGTGCCAGCAGCCCCCTGACAGACCTAAAACTCGATGAGCAGTTCTTC
TRBJ2-1 TRBD2 TRBV6-2/TRBV6-3 few CASRPPGLAGGPHNEQFF TGTGCCAGCAGACCTCCGGGACTAGCGGGAGGGCCTCACAATGAGCAGTTCTTC
TRBJ2-7 NA TRBV28 few CASSLGTRRTEQYF TGTGCCAGCAGTTTAGGGACACGACGTACGGAGCAGTACTTC
TRBJ2-1 NA TRBV15 NA CATSRRNRPSSYNEQFF TGTGCCACCAGCAGACGGAACAGGCCAAGCTCCTACAATGAGCAGTTCTTC
TRBJ2-7 NA TRBV11-2 few CASSLRGDRYEQYF TGTGCCAGCAGCTTACGAGGGGACCGTTACGAGCAGTACTTC
TRBJ2-5 NA TRBV2 few CASTDPQYGQETQYF TGTGCCAGCACCGATCCCCAGTACGGCCAAGAGACCCAGTACTTC
TRBJ1-2 NA TRBV15 NA CATSRAPNYGYTF TGTGCCACCAGCAGAGCGCCTAACTATGGCTACACCTTC
TRBJ2-1 TRBD2 TRBV11-2 NA CASSRQDAGGREQFF TGTGCCAGCAGTAGACAGGACGCGGGGGGGCGTGAGCAGTTCTTC
TRBJ2-7 NA TRBV19 NA CASSSPGLTREQYF TGTGCCAGTAGTAGCCCCGGACTGACCCGGGAGCAGTACTTC
TRBJ2-5 NA TRBV6-6 many CASSYSNRETQYF TGTGCCAGCAGTTACTCGAATCGAGAGACCCAGTACTTC
TRBJ1-2 NA TRBV18 few CASSPPGPTYYYGYTF TGTGCCAGCTCACCACCGGGACCGACCTACTACTATGGCTACACCTTC
TRBJ2-1 NA TRBV7-2 many CASSLGQGRERYNEQFF TGTGCCAGCAGCTTGGGGCAGGGGCGAGAGAGGTACAATGAGCAGTTCTTC
TRBJ1-1 NA TRBV12-5 few CASGLEENTEAFF TGTGCTAGTGGTTTAGAGGAGAACACTGAAGCTTTCTTT
TRBJ2-1 NA TRBV29-1 few CSVEGRNYNEQFF TGCAGCGTTGAAGGGCGGAATTACAATGAGCAGTTCTTC
TRBJ1-1 TRBD1 TRBV24-1 few CATSARTGGEWTEAFF TGTGCCACCAGTGCCCGGACAGGGGGCGAATGGACTGAAGCTTTCTTT
TRBJ2-7 NA TRBV23-1 NA CASSQSTGTFSYEQYF TGCGCCAGCAGTCAATCGACCGGGACATTCTCCTACGAGCAGTACTTC
TRBJ2-3 NA TRBV11-2 NA CATLEGVYSGNTDTQYF TGTGCCACCTTAGAGGGCGTATACAGCGGAAACACAGATACGCAGTATTTT
TRBJ1-2 TRBD1 TRBV29-1 few CSAQGQGEVGYTF TGCAGCGCCCAGGGACAGGGTGAGGTTGGCTACACCTTC
TRBJ2-7 TRBD2 TRBV29-1 NA CSGLAGIDYEQYF TGCAGCGGTCTAGCGGGTATAGACTACGAGCAGTACTTC
TRBJ2-5 TRBD2 TRBV12-3/TRBV12-4 few CASSLEEGLAGGETQYF TGTGCCAGCAGTTTAGAAGAAGGACTAGCGGGAGGAGAGACCCAGTACTTC
TRBJ2-2 NA TRBV7-9 few CASQGLAFTGELFF TGTGCCAGCCAGGGGCTAGCCTTCACCGGGGAGCTGTTTTTT
TRBJ1-1 TRBD1 TRBV5-1 NA CASSLDEGANTEAFF TGCGCCAGCAGCTTGGACGAGGGGGCGAACACTGAAGCTTTCTTT
TRBJ2-5 NA TRBV20-1 few CSAAGTTQETQYF TGCAGTGCTGCGGGGACAACACAAGAGACCCAGTACTTC
TRBJ2-5 NA TRBV7-9 few CASSIGTQETQYF TGTGCCAGCAGCATCGGGACCCAAGAGACCCAGTACTTC
TRBJ1-1 NA TRBV7-2 many CASSLVGGPNTEAFF TGTGCCAGCAGCTTGGTGGGGGGCCCGAACACTGAAGCTTTCTTT
TRBJ1-1 NA TRBV7-2 many CASSLVASANTEAFF TGTGCCAGCAGCTTAGTAGCGTCGGCGAACACTGAAGCTTTCTTT
TRBJ1-2 NA TRBV7-2 many CASSLRDFNYGYTF TGTGCCAGCAGCTTAAGGGATTTTAACTATGGCTACACCTTC
TRBJ2-3 NA TRBV7-2 NA CASSPPDRYGDTQYF TGTGCCAGCAGCCCCCCCGACAGATACGGTGATACGCAGTATTTT
TRBJ1-3 NA TRBV5-1 few CASSPSQGNTIYF TGCGCCAGCAGCCCGTCGCAGGGAAACACCATATATTTT
TRBJ2-5 NA TRBV29-1 few CSVERAQETQYF TGCAGCGTTGAACGGGCTCAAGAGACCCAGTACTTC
TRBJ2-5 NA TRBV2 few CASTGEETQYF TGTGCCAGCACAGGAGAAGAGACCCAGTACTTC
TRBJ2-7 NA TRBV27 NA CASSRLRPQAESYEQYF TGTGCCAGCAGCCGGCTGCGGCCCCAAGCTGAGTCCTACGAGCAGTACTTC
TRBJ2-1 TRBD1 TRBV20-1 NA CSARDSQGANNEQFF TGCAGTGCTAGAGATTCCCAGGGGGCGAACAATGAGCAGTTCTTC
TRBJ1-3 NA TRBV7-2 many CASSLRRGLSGNTIYF TGTGCCAGCAGCTTAAGGCGGGGACTCTCTGGAAACACCATATATTTT
TRBJ1-1 TRBD1 TRBV10-3 NA CAISGQGEATEAFF TGTGCCATCAGTGGACAGGGGGAGGCCACTGAAGCTTTCTTT
TRBJ2-5 TRBD2 TRBV7-9 few CASSRTSGIKETQYF TGTGCCAGCAGCAGAACTAGCGGGATTAAAGAGACCCAGTACTTC